These T cell receptor beta chains were read from a single sample in a study of kidney transplant recipient with SARS-CoV-2 infection. Via MiXCR, TCRdb re-called the reads, giving one row per CDR3 protein. The table includes roughly 230,000 distinct CDR3 sequences, 29% detected once. The sequences come from a blood sample, collected at baseline and on day 111 from a kidney transplant recipient. Receptors were obtained from a male patient between 25 and 40 years old who had COVID-19 and was a kidney transplant recipient. The graft donor may account for some of the T cells. The CDR3 runs from the conserved cysteine through the conserved F or W. The D gene is left open where the match is weak. Clone size is not always given. Where it is, it says once, few, many or a class for expanded clones.

v_call	j_call	clone_size	d_call	cdr3_nt	cdr3_aa
TRBV20-1	TRBJ1-5	many	-	TGCAGTGCTAGAGATCCCAGTGGGCAGCCCCAGCATTTT	CSARDPSGQPQHF
TRBV7-4	TRBJ1-2	many	-	TGTGCCAGCAGCGCATGTTTTTCAGCTCGAAAGACCTATGGCTACACCTTC	CASSACFSARKTYGYTF
TRBV6-6	TRBJ1-1	many	-	TGTGCCAGCAGTTTAGAAAGACCGAACACTGAAGCTTTCTTT	CASSLERPNTEAFF
TRBV2	TRBJ1-4	many	TRBD1	TGTGCCAGCAGTGACCACAGGGGAGAAAGCTCCGGCACTAATGAAAAACTGTTTTTT	CASSDHRGESSGTNEKLFF
TRBV6-2/TRBV6-3	TRBJ1-2	many	-	TGTGCCAGCAGTGGGAACCTCTGCATCGGAAAGACCTATGGCTACACCTTC	CASSGNLCIGKTYGYTF
TRBV19	TRBJ1-2	many	-	TGTGCCAGTAGTATTTTAGGGATCGACTATGGCTACACCTTC	CASSILGIDYGYTF
TRBV6-5	TRBJ2-7	many	TRBD1	TGTGCCAGCAGTTACTCGAGGGGGCACGAGCAGTACTTC	CASSYSRGHEQYF
TRBV6-2/TRBV6-3	TRBJ2-7	many	-	TGTGCCAGCAGTTTTGGCGGGGACCGCGAGCAGTACTTC	CASSFGGDREQYF
TRBV9	TRBJ2-7	many	TRBD2	TGTGCCAGCAGCGGGGGGGTAGCGGGAGGTTCCATATACGAGCAGTACTTC	CASSGGVAGGSIYEQYF
TRBV6-5	TRBJ1-3	many	-	TGTGCCAGCAGCTCGGGACTTGGAAACACCATATATTTT	CASSSGLGNTIYF
TRBV4-1	TRBJ2-7	many	TRBD1	TGCGCCAGCAGCCAATCCACCCCCGGGACAGGGGTGTCCGAGCAGTACTTC	CASSQSTPGTGVSEQYF
TRBV5-5	TRBJ1-1	few	TRBD1	TGTGCCAGCAGCTTGAACGGGGACAGGGCAGCTTTCTTT	CASSLNGDRAAFF
TRBV5-8	TRBJ1-2	many	-	TGTGCCAGCCTTGGTGGTCATCCACGAAAGACCTATGGCTACACCTTC	CASLGGHPRKTYGYTF
TRBV20-1	TRBJ2-1	few	TRBD2	TGCAGTGCCACGACTAGCGGGAGGGCGGGAGAGCAGTTCTTC	CSATTSGRAGEQFF
TRBV29-1	TRBJ2-2	many	-	TGCAGCGTTGGGCAGGGAGGTTGGGCCGGGGAGCTGTTTTTT	CSVGQGGWAGELFF
TRBV11-2	TRBJ2-1	few	TRBD2	TGTGCCAGCAGCCTTGCCGGGACTAGCGGGGGGGCGGTCAATGAGCAGTTCTTC	CASSLAGTSGGAVNEQFF
TRBV7-4	TRBJ1-2	many	-	TGTGCCAGCAGCGTTGGCGGTTCAGCTCGAAAGACCTATGGCTACACCTTC	CASSVGGSARKTYGYTF
TRBV6-2/TRBV6-3	TRBJ1-2	many	-	TGTGCCAGCAGTGTCATTACCTGCATCGGAAAGACCTATGGCTACACCTTC	CASSVITCIGKTYGYTF
TRBV7-6	TRBJ1-5	many	-	TGTGCCAGCAGCTTAAACCGGGACGGAAATCAGCCCCAGCATTTT	CASSLNRDGNQPQHF
TRBV2	TRBJ1-1	many	-	TGTGCCAGCAGTGAAGCGGGGGGCAACACTGAAGCTTTCTTT	CASSEAGGNTEAFF
TRBV10-3	TRBJ2-2	many	-	TGTGCCATCAGTGACCCAGAGGCAGGGACGAACACCGGGGAGCTGTTTTTT	CAISDPEAGTNTGELFF
TRBV9	TRBJ1-1	few	-	TGTGCCAGCAGCGTAGATCCCCAGAACACTGAAGCTTTCTTT	CASSVDPQNTEAFF
TRBV6-5	TRBJ2-5	many	-	TGTGCCAGCTCCCTGGATGGACGTTACTGGGAGACCCAGTACTTC	CASSLDGRYWETQYF
TRBV11-2	TRBJ2-5	many	-	TGTGCCAGCAGCTCCCGAGGGTTGGAGACCCAGTACTTC	CASSSRGLETQYF
TRBV7-9	TRBJ2-3	few	TRBD1	TGTGCCAGCAGCTCCGGACAGGGCGAAGATACGCAGTATTTT	CASSSGQGEDTQYF
TRBV7-9	TRBJ1-1	many	TRBD1	TGTGCCAGCAGCGGAGGACAGGCGAACACTGAAGCTTTCTTT	CASSGGQANTEAFF
TRBV2	TRBJ1-1	many	-	TGTGCCAGCAGTGAATCGTCAGGTTCAAACACTGAAGCTTTCTTT	CASSESSGSNTEAFF
TRBV3-1	TRBJ1-1	many	-	TGTGCCAGCAGCGGTCCATCTCCCATTTCAATTCGCACTGAAGCTTTCTTT	CASSGPSPISIRTEAFF
TRBV20-1	TRBJ1-6	-	-	TGCAGTGCTAGAGATGTATCCCCCCACTTT	CSARDVSPHF
TRBV4-1	TRBJ1-5	many	-	TGCGCCAGCACTAAGACACCAAATAGCAATCAGCCCCAGCATTTT	CASTKTPNSNQPQHF
TRBV25-1	TRBJ2-1	few	-	TGTGCCAGCAGTGAGGGGGTAGTAGCAGCCTACAATGAGCAGTTCTTC	CASSEGVVAAYNEQFF
TRBV5-4	TRBJ2-1	many	TRBD2	TGTGCCAGCAGCCCCACAGCGGGGGGCTACAATGAGCAGTTCTTC	CASSPTAGGYNEQFF
TRBV12-3/TRBV12-4	TRBJ2-1	few	-	TGTGCCAGCAGCTCAGGGACAAACGCCTACAATGAGCAGTTCTTC	CASSSGTNAYNEQFF
TRBV3-1	TRBJ1-2	many	-	TGTGCCAGCAGCATAGAGTTCACCCTTCGAAAGACCTATGGCTACACCTTC	CASSIEFTLRKTYGYTF
TRBV11-3	TRBJ2-1	-	TRBD2	TGTGCCAGCAGCTTAGAGCGGGGAGGGGACGAGCAGTTCTTC	CASSLERGGDEQFF
TRBV7-2	TRBJ1-2	many	TRBD1	TGTGCCAGCAGCCCCCAGGGGGCTGGGTATGGCTACACCTTC	CASSPQGAGYGYTF
TRBV7-7	TRBJ2-5	many	-	TGTGCCAGCAGCTCCCAGGGGTCCCCTCCCCAGTACTTC	CASSSQGSPPQYF
TRBV29-1	TRBJ1-4	few	TRBD1	TGCAGCGCCTCGGGACAGGGGGGCTTTGGTAATGAAAAACTGTTTTTT	CSASGQGGFGNEKLFF
TRBV28	TRBJ2-1	many	-	TGTGCCAGCAGTTTTTCCGGAACCTACAATGAGCAGTTCTTC	CASSFSGTYNEQFF
TRBV7-4	TRBJ1-2	-	-	TGTGCCGGCAGCGATCGCATTTCAGCTCGAAAGACCTATGGCTACACCTTC	CAGSDRISARKTYGYTF
TRBV28	TRBJ1-4	many	TRBD1	TGTGCCAGCAGTTATCCTCACGGGACAGGGGAGGAAAAACTGTTTTTT	CASSYPHGTGEEKLFF
TRBV19	TRBJ1-2	-	TRBD1	TGTGCCAGTAGTACGAGGACAGGGAACTATGGCCACACCTTC	CASSTRTGNYGHTF
TRBV7-2	TRBJ2-3	many	TRBD2	TGTGCCAGCAGCGCACTGGGGGGGGGAGATACGCAGTATTTT	CASSALGGGDTQYF
TRBV20-1	TRBJ1-1	many	-	TGCAGTGCTAGAAGGAACCCTGAAGCTTTCTTT	CSARRNPEAFF
TRBV6-6	TRBJ1-1	many	-	TGTGCCAGCACTACTCCCCAGCTCGGGGCTGAAGCTTTCTTT	CASTTPQLGAEAFF
TRBV20-1	TRBJ2-3	many	-	TGCAGTGCTAGAGGAGGTATCGGGTGGGGAAACACAGATACGCAGTATTTT	CSARGGIGWGNTDTQYF
TRBV30	TRBJ2-7	many	-	TGTGCCTGGACTGCGATCGCCGCCTCGGAGGGGCAGTACTTC	CAWTAIAASEGQYF
TRBV15	TRBJ2-3	-	TRBD2	TGTGCCACCAGCAGAGAGGGGATAGCGGGGGGGGCTACAGATACGCAGTATTTT	CATSREGIAGGATDTQYF
TRBV14	TRBJ2-1	many	-	TGTGCCAGCAGCCTACAGACTACCGAGCAGTTCTTC	CASSLQTTEQFF
TRBV5-6	TRBJ2-1	-	-	TGTGCCAGCAGCTGGCCGACAGAAATCTCCTGCAATGAGCAGTTCTTC	CASSWPTEISCNEQFF
TRBV6-6	TRBJ1-5	many	-	TGTGCCAGCAGTGAGGCAGGGATCAATCAGCCCCAGCATTTT	CASSEAGINQPQHF
TRBV5-4	TRBJ2-7	many	-	TGTGCCAGCCATCGGGGCGACTACGAGCAGTACTTC	CASHRGDYEQYF
TRBV19	TRBJ1-4	many	TRBD1	TGTGCCAGTAGAACAGGGGGCGCGATTGGAGAAAAACTGTTTTTT	CASRTGGAIGEKLFF
TRBV20-1	TRBJ2-7	many	-	TGCAGTGCTCGAGGCCGGGTTACCTACGAGCAGTACTTC	CSARGRVTYEQYF